The text below deals with one T cell receptor beta chain. Authors' processing steps: Amplification from reference gene primers served as the basis for estimated nucleated cell counts. Using immunoSEQ multiplex PCR, the repertoire was profiled, and TCRdb retains in-frame clones only, with some absent. The V and J calls and clone size were taken over from that table, and D and trimming were inferred from the DNA. The sample lists a few hundred thousand clones, roughly 90% seen once, with more than 2% in the top ten. This specimen comes from a study of blood T cell repertoires in COVID-19. Study-wide background: Material from acute and convalescent COVID-19 was sourced from the United States, Italy and Spain. T cells, B-cell-depleted T cells, or PBMCs supplied cDNA or gDNA.

The receptor's source is a man aged 18 to 29 with active or convalescent COVID-19. Sequences were obtained from peripheral blood.

The CDR3, as DNA: TGCAGCGTTGGGCCAGCGGATCTCACAGATACGCAGTATTTT. Translated, it gives CSVGPADLTDTQYF. The chain has TRBV29-1 and TRBJ2-3; the D gene is possibly TRBD2 (5 bases). The germline V and J ends were trimmed by 4 bases and 2 bases, with 13 bases remaining between them. Germline lookup yields CDR1 SQVTM and CDR2 ANQGSEA. This CDR3 has 14 amino acids.